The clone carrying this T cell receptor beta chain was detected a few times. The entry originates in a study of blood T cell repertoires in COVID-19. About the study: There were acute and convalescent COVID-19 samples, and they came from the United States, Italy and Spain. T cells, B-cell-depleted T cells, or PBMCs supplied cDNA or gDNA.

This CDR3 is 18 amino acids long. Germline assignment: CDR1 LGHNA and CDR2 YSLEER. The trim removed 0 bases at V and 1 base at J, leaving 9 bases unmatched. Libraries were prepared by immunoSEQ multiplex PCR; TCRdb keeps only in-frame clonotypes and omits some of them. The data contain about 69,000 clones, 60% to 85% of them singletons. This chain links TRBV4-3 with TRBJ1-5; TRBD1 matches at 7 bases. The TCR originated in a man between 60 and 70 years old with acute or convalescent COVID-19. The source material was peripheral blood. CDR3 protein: CASSQDPRGTASNQPQHF. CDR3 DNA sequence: TGCGCCAGCAGCCAAGACCCTAGGGGGACAGCAAGCAATCAGCCCCAGCATTTT.